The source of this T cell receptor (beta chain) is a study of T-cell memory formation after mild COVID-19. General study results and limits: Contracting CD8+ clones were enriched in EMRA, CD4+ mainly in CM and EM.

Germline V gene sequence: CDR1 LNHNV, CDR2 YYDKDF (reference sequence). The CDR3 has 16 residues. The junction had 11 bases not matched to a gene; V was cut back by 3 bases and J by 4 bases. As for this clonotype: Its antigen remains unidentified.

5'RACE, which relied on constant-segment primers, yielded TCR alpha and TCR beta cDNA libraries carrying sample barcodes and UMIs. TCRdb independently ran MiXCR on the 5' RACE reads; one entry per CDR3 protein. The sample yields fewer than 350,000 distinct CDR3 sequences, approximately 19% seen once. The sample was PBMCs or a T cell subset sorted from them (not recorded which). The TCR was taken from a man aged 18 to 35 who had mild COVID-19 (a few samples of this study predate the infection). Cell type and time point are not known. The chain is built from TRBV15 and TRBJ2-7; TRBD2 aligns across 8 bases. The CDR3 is CATSRTTERGRYEQYF. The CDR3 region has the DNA TGTGCCACCAGCAGGACCACTGAGCGGGGGAGGTACGAGCAGTACTTC.